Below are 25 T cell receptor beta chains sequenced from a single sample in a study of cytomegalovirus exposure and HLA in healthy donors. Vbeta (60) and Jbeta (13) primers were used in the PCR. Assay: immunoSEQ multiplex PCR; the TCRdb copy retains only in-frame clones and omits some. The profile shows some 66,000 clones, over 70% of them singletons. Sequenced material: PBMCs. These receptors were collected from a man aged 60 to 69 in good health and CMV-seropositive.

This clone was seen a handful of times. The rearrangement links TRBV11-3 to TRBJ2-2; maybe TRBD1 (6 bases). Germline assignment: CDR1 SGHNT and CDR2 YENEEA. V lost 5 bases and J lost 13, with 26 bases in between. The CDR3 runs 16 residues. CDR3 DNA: TGTGCCAGCAGCCCCCTGCTGACAGGCCCCGGGATGGGGCTGTTTTTT. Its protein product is CASSPLLTGPGMGLFF.

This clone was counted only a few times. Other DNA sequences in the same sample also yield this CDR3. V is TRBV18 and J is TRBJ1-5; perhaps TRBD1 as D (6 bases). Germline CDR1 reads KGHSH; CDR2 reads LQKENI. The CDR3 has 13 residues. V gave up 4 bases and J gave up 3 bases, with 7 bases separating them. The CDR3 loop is CASSRQDNQPQHF. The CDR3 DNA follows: TGTGCCAGCTCACGACAGGACAATCAGCCCCAGCATTTT.

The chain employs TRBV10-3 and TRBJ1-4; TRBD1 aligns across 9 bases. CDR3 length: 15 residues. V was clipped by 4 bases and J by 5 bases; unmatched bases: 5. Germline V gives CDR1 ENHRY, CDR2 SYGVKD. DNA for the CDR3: TGTGCCATCAGTGCCACAGGGGGCAGAAATGAAAAACTGTTTTTT. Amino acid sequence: CAISATGGRNEKLFF.

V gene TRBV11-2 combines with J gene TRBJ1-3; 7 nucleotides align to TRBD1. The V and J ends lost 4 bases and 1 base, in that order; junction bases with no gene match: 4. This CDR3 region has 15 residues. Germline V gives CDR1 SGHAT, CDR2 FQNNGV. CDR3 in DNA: TGTGCCAGCAGCTCTTTCAGGGGGTCTGGAAACACCATATATTTT. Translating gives CASSSFRGSGNTIYF.

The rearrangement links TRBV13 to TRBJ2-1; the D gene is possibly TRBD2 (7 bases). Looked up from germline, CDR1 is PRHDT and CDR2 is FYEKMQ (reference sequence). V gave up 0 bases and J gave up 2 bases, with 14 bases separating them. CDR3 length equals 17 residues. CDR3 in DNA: TGTGCCAGCAGCTTAGGACTAGGGGAGGGGGCCTACAATGAGCAGTTCTTC. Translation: CASSLGLGEGAYNEQFF.

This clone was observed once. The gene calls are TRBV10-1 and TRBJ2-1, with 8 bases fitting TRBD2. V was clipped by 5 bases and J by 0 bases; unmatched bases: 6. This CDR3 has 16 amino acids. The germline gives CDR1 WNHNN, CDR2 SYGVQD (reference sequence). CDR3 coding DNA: TGCGCCAGCAGTACCAGCGGGAGCGCCTCCTACAATGAGCAGTTCTTC. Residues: CASSTSGSASYNEQFF.

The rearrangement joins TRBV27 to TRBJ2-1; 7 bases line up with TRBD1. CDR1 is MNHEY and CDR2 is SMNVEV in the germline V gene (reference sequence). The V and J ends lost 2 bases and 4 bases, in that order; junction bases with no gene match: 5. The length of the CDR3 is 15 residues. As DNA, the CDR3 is TGTGCCAGCAGTTTACAGGGGGTAAAATACAATGAGCAGTTCTTC. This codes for CASSLQGVKYNEQFF.

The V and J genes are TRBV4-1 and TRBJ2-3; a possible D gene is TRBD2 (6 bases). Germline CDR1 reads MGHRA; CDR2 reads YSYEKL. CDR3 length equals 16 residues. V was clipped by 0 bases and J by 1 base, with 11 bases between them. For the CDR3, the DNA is TGCGCCAGCAGCCAAGATTGGGGGGAGGGCACAGATACGCAGTATTTT. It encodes CASSQDWGEGTDTQYF.

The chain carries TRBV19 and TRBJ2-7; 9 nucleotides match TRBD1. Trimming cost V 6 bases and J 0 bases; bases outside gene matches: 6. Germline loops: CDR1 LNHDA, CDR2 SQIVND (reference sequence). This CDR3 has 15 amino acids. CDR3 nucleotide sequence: TGTGCCAGTAGACCCGGGACAGGGAACTCCTACGAGCAGTACTTC. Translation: CASRPGTGNSYEQYF.

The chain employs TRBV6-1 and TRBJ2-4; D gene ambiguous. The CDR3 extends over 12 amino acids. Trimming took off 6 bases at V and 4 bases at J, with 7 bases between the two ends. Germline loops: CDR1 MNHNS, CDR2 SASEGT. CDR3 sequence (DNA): TGTGCCAGCAGAGCCCCGAAAAACATTCAGTACTTC. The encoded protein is CASRAPKNIQYF.

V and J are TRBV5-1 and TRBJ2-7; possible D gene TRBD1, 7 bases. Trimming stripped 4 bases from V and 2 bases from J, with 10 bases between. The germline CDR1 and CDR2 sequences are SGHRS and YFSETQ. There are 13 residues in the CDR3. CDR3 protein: CASSAGQTYEQYF. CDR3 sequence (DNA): TGCGCCAGCAGCGCGGGACAGACCTACGAGCAGTACTTC.

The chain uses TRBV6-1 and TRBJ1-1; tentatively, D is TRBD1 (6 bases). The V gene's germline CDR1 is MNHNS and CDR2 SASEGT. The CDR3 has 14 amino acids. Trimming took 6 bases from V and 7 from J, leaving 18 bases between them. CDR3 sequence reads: CASRNGQPWLEAFF. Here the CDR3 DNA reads TGTGCCAGCAGAAACGGACAGCCCTGGCTTGAAGCTTTCTTT.

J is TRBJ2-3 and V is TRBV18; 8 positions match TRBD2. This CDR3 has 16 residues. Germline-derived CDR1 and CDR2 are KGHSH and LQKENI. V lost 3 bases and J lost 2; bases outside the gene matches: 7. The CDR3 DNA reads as TGTGCCAGCTCACCCTTAAAGCGGGGGATCACAGATACGCAGTATTTT. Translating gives CASSPLKRGITDTQYF. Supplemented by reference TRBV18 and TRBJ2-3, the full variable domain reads NAGVMQNPRHLVRRRGQEARLRCSPMKGHSHVYWYRQLPEEGLKFMVYLQKENIIDESGMPKERFSAEFPKEGPSILRIQQVVRGDSAAYFCASSPLKRGITDTQYFGPGTRLTVL.

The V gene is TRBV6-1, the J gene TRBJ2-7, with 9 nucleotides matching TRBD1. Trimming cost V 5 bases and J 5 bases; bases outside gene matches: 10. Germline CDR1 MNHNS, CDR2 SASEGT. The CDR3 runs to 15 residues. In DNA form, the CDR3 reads TGTGCCAGCAGTCGCGGGACAGGGATCGGGCACGAGCAGTACTTC. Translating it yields CASSRGTGIGHEQYF.

DNA for the CDR3: TGTGCCAGCAGCTTGGTGAGGGGGCTTCGGCAAGAGACCCAGTACTTC. This codes for CASSLVRGLRQETQYF. V and J are TRBV5-6 and TRBJ2-5; 7 positions match TRBD1. The V and J ends lost 0 bases and 2 bases, in that order; junction bases with no gene match: 7. Per germline, CDR1 SGHDT and CDR2 YYEEEE. The CDR3 has 16 amino acids.

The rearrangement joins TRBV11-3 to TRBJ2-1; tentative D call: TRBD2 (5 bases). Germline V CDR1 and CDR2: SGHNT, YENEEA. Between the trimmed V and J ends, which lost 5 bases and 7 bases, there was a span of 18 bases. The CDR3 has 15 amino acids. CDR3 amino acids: CASSATGIPPNEQFF. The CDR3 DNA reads TGTGCCAGCAGCGCGACCGGGATCCCACCTAATGAGCAGTTCTTC.

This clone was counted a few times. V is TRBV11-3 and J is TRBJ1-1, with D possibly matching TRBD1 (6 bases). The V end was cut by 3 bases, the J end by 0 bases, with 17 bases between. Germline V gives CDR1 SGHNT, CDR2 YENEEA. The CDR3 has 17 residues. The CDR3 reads CASSFLTGHFMNTEAFF. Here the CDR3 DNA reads TGTGCCAGCAGCTTCCTTACGGGACACTTTATGAACACTGAAGCTTTCTTT.

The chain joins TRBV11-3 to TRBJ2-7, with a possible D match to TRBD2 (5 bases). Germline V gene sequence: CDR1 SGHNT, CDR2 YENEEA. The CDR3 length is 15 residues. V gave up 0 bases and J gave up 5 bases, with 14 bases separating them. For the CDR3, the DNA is TGTGCCAGCAGCTTAGATCGGACTTGGAACCACGAGCAGTACTTC. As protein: CASSLDRTWNHEQYF. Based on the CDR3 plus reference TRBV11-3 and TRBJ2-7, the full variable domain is EAGVVQSPRYKIIEKKQPVAFWCNPISGHNTLYWYLQNLGQGPELLIRYENEEAVDDSQLPKDRFSAERLKGVDSTLKIQPAELGDSAVYLCASSLDRTWNHEQYFGPGTRLTVT.

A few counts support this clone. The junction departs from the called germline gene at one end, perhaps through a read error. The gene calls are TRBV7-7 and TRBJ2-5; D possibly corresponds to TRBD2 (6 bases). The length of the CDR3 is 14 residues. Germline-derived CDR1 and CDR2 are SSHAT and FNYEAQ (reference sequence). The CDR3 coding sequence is TGTGCTAGCAGCTTAGGTGACAGCTCGGGGGCCCAGTACTTC. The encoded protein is CASSLGDSSGAQYF.

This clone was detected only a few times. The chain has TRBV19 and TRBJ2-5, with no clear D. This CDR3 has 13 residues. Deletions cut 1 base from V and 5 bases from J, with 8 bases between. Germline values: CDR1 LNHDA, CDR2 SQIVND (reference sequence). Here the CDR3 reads CASSIGAYETQYF. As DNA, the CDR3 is TGTGCCAGTAGTATAGGAGCTTACGAGACCCAGTACTTC.

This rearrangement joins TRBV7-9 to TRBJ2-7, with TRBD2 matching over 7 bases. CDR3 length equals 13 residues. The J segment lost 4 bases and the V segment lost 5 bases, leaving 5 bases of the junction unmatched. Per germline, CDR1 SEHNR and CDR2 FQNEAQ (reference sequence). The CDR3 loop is CASSRRDYYEQYF. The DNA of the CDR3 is TGTGCCAGCAGCCGAAGGGACTATTACGAGCAGTACTTC. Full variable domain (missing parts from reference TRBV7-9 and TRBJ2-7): DTGVSQNPRHKITKRGQNVTFRCDPISEHNRLYWYRQTLGQGPEFLTYFQNEAQLEKSRLLSDRFSAERPKGSFSTLEIQRTEQGDSAMYLCASSRRDYYEQYFGPGTRLTVT.

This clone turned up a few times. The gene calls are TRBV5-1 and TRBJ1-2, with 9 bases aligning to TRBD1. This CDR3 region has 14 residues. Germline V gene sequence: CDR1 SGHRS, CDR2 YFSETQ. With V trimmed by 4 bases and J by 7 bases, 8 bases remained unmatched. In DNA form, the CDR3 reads TGCGCCAGCAGCCGTCCCGGGACAGGGATTGGCTACACCTTC. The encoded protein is CASSRPGTGIGYTF.

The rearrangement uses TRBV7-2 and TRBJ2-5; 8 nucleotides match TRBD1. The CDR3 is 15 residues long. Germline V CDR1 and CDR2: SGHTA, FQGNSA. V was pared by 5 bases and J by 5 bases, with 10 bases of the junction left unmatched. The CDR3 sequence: CASSEAGGRLETQYF. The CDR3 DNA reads TGTGCCAGCAGCGAAGCAGGGGGCAGGTTGGAGACCCAGTACTTC.

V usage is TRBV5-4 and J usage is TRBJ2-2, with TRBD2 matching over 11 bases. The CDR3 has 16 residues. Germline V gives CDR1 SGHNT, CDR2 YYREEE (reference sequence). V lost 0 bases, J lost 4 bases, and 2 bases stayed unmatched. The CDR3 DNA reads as TGTGCCAGCAGCTTGGGACTAGCGGGATTCACCGGGGAGCTGTTTTTT. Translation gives CASSLGLAGFTGELFF.

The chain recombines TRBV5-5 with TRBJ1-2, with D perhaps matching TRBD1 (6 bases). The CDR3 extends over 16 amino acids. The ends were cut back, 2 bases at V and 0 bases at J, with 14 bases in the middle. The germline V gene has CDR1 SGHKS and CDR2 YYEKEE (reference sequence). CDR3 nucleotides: TGTGCCAGCAGCTTAGAGGAACGGACAGCTAACTATGGCTACACCTTC. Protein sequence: CASSLEERTANYGYTF.